The rows below give T cell receptor beta chains drawn from one sample of a study of CD8 T cells in ankylosing spondylitis. TCRdb ran MiXCR on the 5' RACE reads and lists one entry per CDR3 protein. The sample consists of around 140,000 distinct CDR3 sequences, roughly 15% of them appearing once. Sequencing was performed on blood, either unsorted or a sorted T cell fraction (not recorded which). The origin of the receptors is a male donor with ankylosing spondylitis. Both conserved end residues are part of each CDR3. D genes are given only for firm matches. For some rows the clone size is stated as once, few or many, or as a class when expanded; others skip it.

>-|few|TRBV4-1|TRBJ1-5
TGCGCCAGCAGCCCGGAGGTTGCCAATCAGCCCCAGCATTTT
CASSPEVANQPQHF
>TRBD1|-|TRBV27|TRBJ2-2
TGTGCCAGCAGTAGGGGGCGTTACACCGGGGAGCTGTTTTTT
CASSRGRYTGELFF
>TRBD2|few|TRBV7-3|TRBJ2-1
TGTGCCAGCAGCTTGGGATTTGGCGGGAGGGGTTACAATGTGCAGTTCTTC
CASSLGFGGRGYNVQFF
>-|many|TRBV25-1|TRBJ2-1
TGTGCCAGCAGTGAATGGGGCGGGACCCACAATGAGCAGTTCTTC
CASSEWGGTHNEQFF
>TRBD2|-|TRBV4-2|TRBJ2-7
TGTGCCAGCAGCCGCCACTCCGGGACTAGCGATTACGAGCAGTACTTC
CASSRHSGTSDYEQYF
>TRBD1|few|TRBV6-1|TRBJ2-5
TGTGCCAGCAGGTCCCCGGACAGGGGGGTACAAGAGACCCAGTACTTC
CASRSPDRGVQETQYF
>-|few|TRBV27|TRBJ2-1
TGTGCCAGCAGTTTTCAGCCGACGGACTACAATGAGCAGTTCTTC
CASSFQPTDYNEQFF
>-|-|TRBV9|TRBJ2-3
TGTGCCAGCAGCGGGGACTTCACAGATACGCAGTATTTT
CASSGDFTDTQYF
>TRBD2|few|TRBV27|TRBJ2-1
TGTGCCAGCTGGCCGGGACTAGCGTACAATGAGCAGTTCTTC
CASWPGLAYNEQFF
>-|few|TRBV5-1|TRBJ2-5
TGCGCCAGCAGCCCCATCGGCACAGGGATAGAGACCCAGTACTTC
CASSPIGTGIETQYF
>-|few|TRBV9|TRBJ2-1
TGTGCCAGCAGCGTAGGGAATAGTGTAGGCAATGAGCAGTTCTTC
CASSVGNSVGNEQFF
>TRBD2|many|TRBV29-1|TRBJ2-3
TGCAGCGTTGCGAGCGGGAGTACAGATACGCAGTATTTT
CSVASGSTDTQYF
>-|many|TRBV5-6|TRBJ1-4
TGTGCCAGCAGCTTGAGTTCTGCGACTAAACTGTTTTTT
CASSLSSATKLFF
>-|few|TRBV6-1|TRBJ2-7
TGTGCCAGCAGCCGCTCCGACAACTACGAGCAGTACTTC
CASSRSDNYEQYF
>-|-|TRBV27|TRBJ1-5
TGTGCCAGCAGTCATCAGCCGGGGAGCAATCAGCCCCAGCATTTT
CASSHQPGSNQPQHF
>TRBD2|-|TRBV6-2/TRBV6-3|TRBJ2-2
TGTGCCAGCAGACCGGCTAGCGGGGGGGATACCGGGGAGCTGTTTTTT
CASRPASGGDTGELFF
>-|few|TRBV7-9|TRBJ1-1
TGTGCCAGCAGCTTAGGGGCCCCTGAAGCTTTCTTT
CASSLGAPEAFF
>-|-|TRBV4-3|TRBJ2-7
TGCGCCAGCAGCCAAGTAGCCCAGCGGTATTCCTACGAGCAGTACTTC
CASSQVAQRYSYEQYF